The sequence of this T cell receptor beta chain was determined in a study of cytomegalovirus exposure and HLA in healthy donors. On this clone itself: Its target is unknown.

A multiplex PCR was run with 60 Vbeta primers and 13 Jbeta primers. The assay was immunoSEQ multiplex PCR, and TCRdb's table has in-frame clones only and misses some. The data contain roughly 70,000 clones, roughly 82% of them singletons. CDR1 and CDR2 (germline): KGHSH, LQKENI. The V gene end was trimmed by 2 bases and the J gene end by 4 bases; junction bases not matched to a gene: 4. The CDR3 totals 15 residues. Study outcomes and limitations: Analyzed later, most CMV-associated TCR beta chains appeared HLA-restricted. A prior analysis recorded that most TCR beta V segments were productive about 87% or about 30% of the time.

This chain connects TRBV18 to TRBJ2-1, with TRBD1 matching over 8 bases. This TCR derives from a man in his 70s in good health and CMV-seronegative. Sample: PBMCs. The CDR3 loop reads CASSPGRGLYNEQFF. The CDR3 region has the DNA TGTGCCAGCTCACCAGGCAGGGGGCTTTACAATGAGCAGTTCTTC.